This T cell receptor (beta chain) was documented in a study of blood T cells in healthy people across ages. At the level of the study: Capture via template switching afforded approximately one barcoded beta molecule per two T cells. Study-level points and caveats: TCR beta diversity per million T cells fell roughly linearly with age. Long-lived donors had more naive CD4+ cells and higher diversity than aged donors.

A second PCR, run for about 7 to 11 cycles, used a sample-barcoded 5' primer plus a J-beta primer mix. From the 5' RACE reads, TCRdb called clonotypes with MiXCR, one entry per CDR3 protein. The sample includes over 1.5 million distinct CDR3 sequences, approximately 50% of them seen just once. On this clonotype: Its antigen is not identified.

This CDR3 spans 16 amino acids. V lost 5 bases and J lost 2, with 19 bases in between. Germline CDR1 and CDR2: DFQATT and SNEGSKA (reference sequence). The source is a woman between 35 and 50 years old in good health. The sequenced sample was blood. The chain recombines TRBV20-1 with TRBJ1-5; tentatively, D is TRBD1 (6 bases). The CDR3 spells CSAPETGRGGNQPQHF. In nucleotides, the CDR3 is TGCAGTGCTCCTGAGACAGGCCGGGGGGGCAATCAGCCCCAGCATTTT.